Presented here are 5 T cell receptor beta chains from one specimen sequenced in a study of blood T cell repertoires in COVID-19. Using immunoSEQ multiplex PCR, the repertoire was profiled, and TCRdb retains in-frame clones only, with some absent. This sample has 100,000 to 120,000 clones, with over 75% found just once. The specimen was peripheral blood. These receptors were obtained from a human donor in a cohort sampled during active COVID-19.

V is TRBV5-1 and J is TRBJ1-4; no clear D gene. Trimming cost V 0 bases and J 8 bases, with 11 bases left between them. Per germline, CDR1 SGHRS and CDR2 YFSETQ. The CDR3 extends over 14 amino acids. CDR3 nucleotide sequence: TGCGCCAGCAGCTTGGAGGCGACGGGGGAAAAACTGTTTTTT. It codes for CASSLEATGEKLFF.

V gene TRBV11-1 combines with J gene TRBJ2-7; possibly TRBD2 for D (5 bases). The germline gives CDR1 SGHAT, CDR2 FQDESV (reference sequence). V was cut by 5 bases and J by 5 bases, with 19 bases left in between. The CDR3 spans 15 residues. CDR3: CASSPNPGKVHEQYF. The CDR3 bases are TGTGCCAGCAGCCCGAACCCCGGGAAAGTCCACGAGCAGTACTTC.

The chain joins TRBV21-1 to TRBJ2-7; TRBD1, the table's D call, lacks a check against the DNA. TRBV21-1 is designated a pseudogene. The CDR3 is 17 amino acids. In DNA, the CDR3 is TGTGCCAGCAGCACTCACCCGCGACAGGGCTGGGACTACGAGCAGTACTTC. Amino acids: CASSTHPRQGWDYEQYF.

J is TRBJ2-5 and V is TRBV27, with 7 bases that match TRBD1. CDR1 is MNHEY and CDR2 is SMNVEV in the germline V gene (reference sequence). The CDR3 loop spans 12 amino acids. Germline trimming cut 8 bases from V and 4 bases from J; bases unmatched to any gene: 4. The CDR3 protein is CASHNRGETQYF. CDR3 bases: TGTGCCAGCCACAACAGGGGAGAGACCCAGTACTTC.

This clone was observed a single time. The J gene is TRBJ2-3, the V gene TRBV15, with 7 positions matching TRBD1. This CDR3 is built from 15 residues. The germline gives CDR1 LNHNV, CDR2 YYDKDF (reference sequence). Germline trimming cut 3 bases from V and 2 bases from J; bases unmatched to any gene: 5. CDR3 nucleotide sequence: TGTGCCACCAGCAGCCGGACAGGCACCACAGATACGCAGTATTTT. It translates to CATSSRTGTTDTQYF.